The 32 T cell receptor beta chains listed next were all sequenced from one sample in a study of identical twins. TCRdb used MiXCR to reprocess the 5' RACE reads, holding one entry per CDR3 protein. Of around 160,000 distinct CDR3 sequences listed, roughly 3.5% are singletons. The sequenced sample consisted of memory T cells sorted from blood. These receptors were taken from a man in his late teens or twenties in good health.

This clonotype was seen ten or more times. This chain links TRBV6-2 or TRBV6-3 with TRBJ1-1; D is unresolved. V was cut by 3 bases and J by 0 bases, with 5 bases left in between. CDR1 MNHEY and CDR2 SVGEGT come from the germline V gene. The CDR3 is 13 amino acids. The CDR3 reads CASSYYLNTEAFF. The CDR3 region has the DNA TGTGCCAGCAGTTATTACCTGAACACTGAAGCTTTCTTT.

This clonotype was picked up many times. The J gene is TRBJ2-5, the V gene TRBV9; D may be TRBD1 (6 bases). Between the trimmed V and J ends, which lost 4 bases and 5 bases, there was a span of 18 bases. Germline CDR1 SGDLS, CDR2 YYNGEE. The length of the CDR3 is 15 residues. The CDR3 coding sequence is TGTGCCAGCAGCCTACAGCAGGGCAGGGGCGAGACCCAGTACTTC. Encoded protein: CASSLQQGRGETQYF. Combining the CDR3 with reference TRBV9 and TRBJ2-5 gives the whole variable domain DSGVTQTPKHLITATGQRVTLRCSPRSGDLSVYWYQQSLDQGLQFLIQYYNGEERAKGNILERFSAQQFPDLHSELNLSSLELGDSALYFCASSLQQGRGETQYFGPGTRLLVL.

This clonotype was observed at least ten times. The chain recombines TRBV20-1 with TRBJ2-1; D gene unclear. The CDR3 runs to 13 residues. The V gene's germline CDR1 is DFQATT and CDR2 SNEGSKA (reference sequence). V lost 0 bases and J 6 bases, leaving 9 bases between the germline ends. As DNA, the CDR3 is TGCAGTGCTAGAGATGGTATGGGCAATGAGCAGTTCTTC. Protein: CSARDGMGNEQFF.

This clonotype was counted at least ten times. This chain joins TRBV3-1 and TRBJ1-3; TRBD1 is a possible D gene (5 bases). This CDR3 region has 15 residues. V dropped 1 base and J dropped 4 bases, with 11 bases sitting between them. The germline CDR1 and CDR2 sequences are LGHDT and YNNKEL (reference sequence). DNA of the CDR3: TGTGCCAGCAGCCAAGGTCGAGGGACCGGAAACACCATATATTTT. Translating it yields CASSQGRGTGNTIYF.

This clonotype has ten or more counts. The chain combines TRBV12-3 or TRBV12-4 with TRBJ1-1, with TRBD1 identical over 10 bases. The CDR3 consists of 13 residues. The V and J ends lost 3 bases and 7 bases, in that order; junction bases with no gene match: 2. CDR3 coding DNA: TGTGCCAGCAGTTTGGGACAGGGGAGTGAAGCTTTCTTT. Translation gives CASSLGQGSEAFF.

This clonotype was counted many times. The CDR3 region is CSASLARHEQYF. CDR3 in DNA: TGCAGCGCCTCTCTAGCGAGACACGAGCAGTACTTC. The V and J genes are TRBV29-1 and TRBJ2-7, with a weak D call TRBD2 (6 bases). V lost 7 bases, J lost 5 bases, and 15 bases lay in between. This CDR3 spans 12 amino acids. Looked up from germline, CDR1 is SQVTM and CDR2 is ANQGSEA.

In its sample, this clonotype was seen many times. This sequence joins TRBV10-3 and TRBJ1-5; no clear D gene. The CDR3 consists of 15 residues. V gave up 5 bases and J gave up 1 base, with 12 bases separating them. Germline V CDR1 and CDR2: ENHRY, SYGVKD. CDR3 protein: CAISQTGVSNQPQHF. Written as DNA, the CDR3 is TGTGCCATCAGTCAGACCGGGGTGAGCAATCAGCCCCAGCATTTT.

V and J are TRBV4-3 and TRBJ2-5, with 11 positions matching TRBD1. The V and J ends lost 4 bases and 4 bases, in that order; junction bases with no gene match: 8. The length of the CDR3 is 16 residues. Germline V gives CDR1 LGHNA, CDR2 YSLEER. The CDR3, as DNA: TGCGCCAGCAGCCGGGGGACAGGGGGTCCCAGAGAGACCCAGTACTTC. Encoded protein: CASSRGTGGPRETQYF.

This clonotype was seen repeatedly, ten times or more. The V gene is TRBV4-1, the J gene TRBJ1-1; D not resolved. Germline V gene data show CDR1 as MGHRA and CDR2 as YSYEKL. With 4 bases removed from V and 7 bases from J, the gap between germline ends came to 13 bases. The CDR3 has 13 amino acids. The CDR3 DNA reads as TGCGCCAGCAGCCTTATCCACGGCGTTGAAGCTTTCTTT. Translating gives CASSLIHGVEAFF.

This clonotype appeared many times. The CDR3 bases are TGTGCCTGGAGTGTACAGGGCAAAAACATTCAGTACTTC. Translating it yields CAWSVQGKNIQYF. V usage is TRBV30 and J usage is TRBJ2-4; tentative D call: TRBD1 (6 bases). Per the germline V gene, CDR1 is GTSNPN and CDR2 is SVGIG (reference sequence). The germline V and J ends were trimmed by 0 bases and 3 bases, with 6 bases remaining between them. The CDR3 sequence is 13 residues long.

This clonotype came up many times. This sequence joins TRBV12-3 or TRBV12-4 and TRBJ1-3; unclear D gene. The germline V and J ends were trimmed by 6 bases and 4 bases, with 7 bases remaining between them. The CDR3 runs 12 residues. The CDR3 nucleotides read TGTGCCAGCAGCCCGACAGGAAACACCATATATTTT. Translated: CASSPTGNTIYF.

This clonotype has ten or more counts. CDR3 in amino acids: CASGQGVTYEQYF. DNA of the CDR3: TGTGCCAGCGGACAGGGGGTCACCTACGAGCAGTACTTC. The chain joins TRBV27 to TRBJ2-7; 10 positions agree with TRBD1. The CDR3 is 13 residues long. Germline CDR1 is MNHEY and CDR2 is SMNVEV (reference sequence). V trimming: 8 bases; J trimming: 2 bases; junction bases outside the gene matches: 3.

The J gene is TRBJ2-5, the V gene TRBV28, with D possibly TRBD2 on 6 matching bases. Germline V lookup: CDR1 MDHEN, CDR2 SYDVKM. Trimming shortened V by 6 bases and J by 1 base, and 15 bases separated the two germline ends. The CDR3 runs 15 residues. CDR3 coding DNA: TGTGCCAGCAGCTCCATAGCGGTTCTCCAAGAGACCCAGTACTTC. The encoded protein is CASSSIAVLQETQYF.

The gene calls are TRBV5-5 and TRBJ2-3, with 15 bases lining up with TRBD2. The ends lost 3 bases at V and 5 bases at J; junction bases unmatched: 10. This CDR3 comprises 18 residues. The germline V gene has CDR1 SGHKS and CDR2 YYEKEE (reference sequence). In DNA, the CDR3 is TGTGCCAGCAGCTGGGGACCGGGACTAGCGGGAGGTAGAGATACGCAGTATTTT. This codes for CASSWGPGLAGGRDTQYF.

In its sample, this clonotype was seen many times. This sequence joins TRBV7-2 and TRBJ1-1; D gene unclear. This CDR3 spans 15 amino acids. With 2 bases removed from V and 1 base from J, the gap between germline ends came to 11 bases. Germline V gene sequence: CDR1 SGHTA, CDR2 FQGNSA. As DNA, the CDR3 is TGTGCCAGCAGCTTATTGGTCAAGGGGAACACTGAAGCTTTCTTT. Translated: CASSLLVKGNTEAFF.

V and J are TRBV18 and TRBJ2-7, with D perhaps assigned TRBD1 or TRBD2 (5 bases each). Trimming took off 3 bases at V and 4 bases at J, with 16 bases between the two ends. Germline V lookup: CDR1 KGHSH, CDR2 LQKENI. This CDR3 is 15 amino acids long. Here the CDR3 DNA reads TGTGCCAGCTCACCGAGGGGCTCGTCGGTATACGAGCAGTACTTC. This gives the protein CASSPRGSSVYEQYF.

V and J are TRBV18 and TRBJ2-7, with TRBD1 identical over 10 bases. CDR3 size: 13 residues. Unmatched junction bases numbered 4, after V lost 4 bases and J lost 7 bases. Germline V gene data show CDR1 as KGHSH and CDR2 as LQKENI. The CDR3 spells CASSRDRGSEQYF. DNA for the CDR3: TGTGCCAGCTCACGGGACAGGGGATCAGAGCAGTACTTC.

This clonotype was seen at least ten times. CDR3 sequence: CSAILAGGPYEQYV. CDR3 DNA: TGCAGCGCTATACTAGCGGGAGGGCCTTACGAGCAGTACGTC. This chain uses TRBV29-1 with TRBJ2-7, with 13 bases lining up with TRBD2. The CDR3 is made up of 14 amino acids. Germline V lookup: CDR1 SQVTM, CDR2 ANQGSEA. V lost 7 bases, J lost 4 bases, and 7 bases stayed unmatched.

This clonotype came up many times. V and J are TRBV6-5 and TRBJ2-7; D gene uncertain. Germline lookup yields CDR1 MNHEY and CDR2 SVGAGI. There are 13 residues in the CDR3. V lost 2 bases to trimming and J lost 9 bases, with 14 bases between them. CDR3 residues: CASSYPKGTVQYV. The CDR3 nucleotides read TGTGCCAGCAGTTACCCGAAGGGTACTGTGCAGTACGTC.

This clonotype was counted at least ten times. V usage is TRBV4-3 and J usage is TRBJ2-3; the match to TRBD1 covers 8 bases. V lost 1 base, J lost 1 base, and 4 bases stayed unmatched. The length of the CDR3 is 16 residues. Germline CDR1 LGHNA, CDR2 YSLEER. CDR3: CASSQGQGWGTDTQYF. The CDR3 nucleotides read TGCGCCAGCAGCCAAGGACAGGGGTGGGGCACAGATACGCAGTATTTT.

The V call is TRBV5-6, the J call TRBJ2-7; the match to TRBD2 covers 7 bases. Germline CDR1 and CDR2: SGHDT and YYEEEE. CDR3 length: 16 amino acids. V shed 2 bases, J shed 3 bases, and the junction held 11 bases outside the gene matches. DNA for the CDR3: TGTGCCAGCAGCTTCCTTTCCGGGACTAAGGTCTACGAGCAGTACTTC. Protein sequence: CASSFLSGTKVYEQYF.

This clonotype was counted ten times or more. The chain has TRBV5-6 and TRBJ2-7; perhaps TRBD1 as D (5 bases). Germline lookup yields CDR1 SGHDT and CDR2 YYEEEE. Trimming took 2 bases from V and 3 from J, leaving 15 bases between them. The CDR3 is 15 residues long. In DNA form, the CDR3 reads TGTGCCAGCAGCTTCCGACAGAGCCCTAACTACGAGCAGTACGTC. Its protein is CASSFRQSPNYEQYV.

This clonotype was observed a handful of times. This chain uses TRBV18 with TRBJ2-3; D not certain. Germline-derived CDR1 and CDR2 are KGHSH and LQKENI. V was shortened by 2 bases and J by 2 bases, with 11 bases between the two germline ends. The CDR3 has 15 residues. The CDR3 sequence: CASSPRQAHTDTQYF. The CDR3 DNA is TGTGCCAGCTCACCAAGGCAGGCCCACACAGATACGCAGTATTTT. Based on the CDR3 plus reference TRBV18 and TRBJ2-3, the full variable domain is NAGVMQNPRHLVRRRGQEARLRCSPMKGHSHVYWYRQLPEEGLKFMVYLQKENIIDESGMPKERFSAEFPKEGPSILRIQQVVRGDSAAYFCASSPRQAHTDTQYFGPGTRLTVL.

In this sample, this clonotype turned up many times. The chain recombines TRBV30 with TRBJ2-1, with TRBD2 matching over 8 bases. CDR3 length equals 15 residues. Germline V lookup: CDR1 GTSNPN, CDR2 SVGIG (reference sequence). J was trimmed by 8 bases and V by 0 bases; bases with no gene match: 9. The CDR3 DNA follows: TGTGCCTGGAGTGTACGAGGGACTAGGAACTATGAGCAGTTCTTC. It translates to CAWSVRGTRNYEQFF. Using reference TRBV30 and TRBJ2-1 for the parts outside the CDR3, the full variable domain is SQTIHQWPATLVQPVGSPLSLECTVEGTSNPNLYWYRQAAGRGLQLLFYSVGIGQISSEVPQNLSASRPQDRQFILSSKKLLLSDSGFYLCAWSVRGTRNYEQFFGPGTRLTVL.

This clonotype was found many times. The gene calls are TRBV29-1 and TRBJ1-4; no reliable D call. V gave up 4 bases and J gave up 0 bases, with 12 bases separating them. Germline assignment: CDR1 SQVTM and CDR2 ANQGSEA. CDR3 length equals 15 residues. In nucleotides, the CDR3 is TGCAGCGTTGGTGAGGCCAGGACAACTAATGAAAAACTGTTTTTT. Translated: CSVGEARTTNEKLFF.

This chain links TRBV15 with TRBJ1-5; 10 nucleotides agree with TRBD1. This CDR3 comprises 14 residues. CDR1 and CDR2 from the germline V gene are LNHNV and YYDKDF (reference sequence). The V and J ends lost 6 bases and 9 bases, in that order; junction bases with no gene match: 8. As DNA, the CDR3 is TGTGCCACCAGACCGGGACAGGGGCCATGGCCCCAGCATTTT. Protein sequence: CATRPGQGPWPQHF.

In this sample, this clonotype turned up many times. The chain has TRBV5-1 and TRBJ2-3, with 7 bases fitting TRBD1. The CDR3 covers 16 residues. The V gene end was trimmed by 0 bases and the J gene end by 4 bases; junction bases not matched to a gene: 8. From germline, CDR1 is SGHRS and CDR2 YFSETQ. CDR3 in DNA: TGCGCCAGCAGCTTGGATGGGCAGGGGGTGGCAGATACGCAGTATTTT. It yields the protein CASSLDGQGVADTQYF.

In this sample, this clonotype turned up a few times. The V and J genes are TRBV5-6 and TRBJ2-3; D is ambiguous. Per the germline V gene, CDR1 is SGHDT and CDR2 is YYEEEE. The V gene lost 0 bases and the J gene lost 2 bases, with 7 bases spanning the gap. The CDR3 runs 14 residues. The CDR3 here is CASSLGSDTDTQYF. CDR3 in DNA: TGTGCCAGCAGCTTGGGGTCGGACACAGATACGCAGTATTTT.

The CDR3 reads CASSQDVSSLFTDTQYF. DNA for the CDR3: TGCGCCAGCAGCCAAGATGTATCCTCTCTCTTCACAGATACGCAGTATTTT. This chain connects TRBV4-1 to TRBJ2-3, with D unresolved. The germline gives CDR1 MGHRA, CDR2 YSYEKL. The CDR3 extends over 17 amino acids. With 0 bases removed from V and 2 bases from J, the gap between germline ends came to 15 bases.

This clonotype occurred a few times. The CDR3 region is CAGSRAQTQYF. Here the CDR3 DNA reads TGTGCCGGGTCCCGGGCTCAGACCCAGTACTTC. V usage is TRBV30 and J usage is TRBJ2-5; D is unclear. Germline loops: CDR1 GTSNPN, CDR2 SVGIG (reference sequence). CDR3 size: 11 residues. V lost 8 bases, J lost 6 bases, and 13 bases lay in between.

The chain has TRBV14 and TRBJ2-1, with 7 bases lining up with TRBD1. This CDR3 region has 16 residues. The germline V gene encodes CDR1 SGHDN and CDR2 FVKESK. V was pared by 6 bases and J by 5 bases, with 13 bases of the junction left unmatched. As DNA, the CDR3 is TGTGCCAGCAGTCAGATTCGTCAGGGGGAGAACAATGAGCAGTTCTTC. Protein: CASSQIRQGENNEQFF.

Ten or more counts support this clonotype. The rearrangement links TRBV9 to TRBJ2-3; TRBD2 is a possible D gene (5 bases). Germline loops: CDR1 SGDLS, CDR2 YYNGEE. The length of the CDR3 is 17 residues. The germline V and J ends were trimmed by 3 bases and 5 bases, with 22 bases remaining between them. CDR3 residues: CASSGWVGAVVGDTQYF. DNA of the CDR3: TGTGCCAGCAGCGGATGGGTCGGAGCGGTGGTGGGAGATACGCAGTATTTT. Full variable domain (remainder filled in from reference TRBV9 and TRBJ2-3): DSGVTQTPKHLITATGQRVTLRCSPRSGDLSVYWYQQSLDQGLQFLIQYYNGEERAKGNILERFSAQQFPDLHSELNLSSLELGDSALYFCASSGWVGAVVGDTQYFGPGTRLTVL.